This T cell receptor (beta chain) was captured by sequencing in a study of blood T cell repertoires in COVID-19. Overall study context: COVID-19 samples collected from the United States, Italy and Spain covered acute and convalescent phases. Sources were T cells, B-cell-depleted T cells, or PBMCs; the material itself was cDNA or gDNA.

Per the original methods: Scientists estimated how many nucleated cells there were by amplifying reference gene primers. Profiled with immunoSEQ multiplex PCR; TCRdb holds only in-frame clones, not every one. The DNA was the basis for D and trimming; V, J and clone size are from that table. This table holds fewer than 250,000 clones, approximately 86% found once. From germline, CDR1 is MGHRA and CDR2 YSYEKL. V was shortened by 1 base and J by 0 bases, with 13 bases between the two germline ends. CDR3 length: 17 amino acids. The TCR sequence derives from a woman aged 60-75 years with active or convalescent COVID-19. The V gene is TRBV4-1, the J gene TRBJ2-1, with D possibly being TRBD1 (6 bases). The sample was peripheral blood. The CDR3 sequence is CASSQGNLGASYNEQFF. CDR3 DNA sequence: TGCGCCAGCAGCCAAGGCAATCTGGGGGCCTCCTACAATGAGCAGTTCTTC.